This T cell receptor beta chain originates from a study of technical replicates of blood from a few donors. Generated by immunoSEQ multiplex PCR, the TCRdb table keeps only in-frame clones and is missing some. This sample has about 13,000 clones, with more than 75% found just once. Trimming removed 3 bases at V and 0 bases at J, with 9 bases between. The CDR3 length is 15 residues. In germline, CDR1 is LNHDA, CDR2 SQIVND (reference sequence). The gene calls are TRBV19 and TRBJ1-5; D might be TRBD1 (5 bases). Specimen: PBMCs. The sequence came from a human donor in good health. The CDR3 protein is CASSISGDSNQPQHF. For the CDR3, the DNA is TGTGCCAGTAGTATTTCGGGGGATAGCAATCAGCCCCAGCATTTT.